These T cell receptor beta chains were read from a single sample in a study of blood T cell repertoires in COVID-19. Generated by immunoSEQ multiplex PCR, the TCRdb table keeps only in-frame clones and is missing some. The repertoire holds about 480,000 clones, with around nine tenths as singletons. Sequencing used peripheral blood. The receptors were gathered from a woman younger than 45 with acute or convalescent COVID-19. CDR3s include the opening cysteine and the closing phenylalanine or tryptophan.

V gene	J gene	CDR3 length	CDR3 protein
TRBV7-9	TRBJ2-3	15	CASSFRRGQTDTQYF
TRBV6-1	TRBJ2-3	12	CASSDITDTQYF
TRBV19	TRBJ1-3	15	CASSMGSSSGNTIYF
TRBV19	TRBJ1-1	11	CASSWTGEAFF
TRBV24-1	TRBJ2-7	13	CATSPIGGGEQYF
TRBV5-5	TRBJ1-1	14	CASSFSQGTLEAFF
TRBV7-8	TRBJ2-5	16	CASSGRGTSGGKTQYF
TRBV6-6	TRBJ1-4	14	CASTRTGGDEKLFF
TRBV29-1	TRBJ2-7	13	CSVGLLESREQYF
TRBV5-1	TRBJ2-1	17	CASSLALAGSGGNEQFF
TRBV29-1	TRBJ2-1	11	CSVDSYNEQFF
TRBV9	TRBJ1-6	13	CASPTGATSPLHF
TRBV4-2	TRBJ2-1	13	CASSQETGTEQFF
TRBV28	TRBJ1-5	15	CASSSRDRGVQPQHF
TRBV6-5	TRBJ2-1	15	CASNLQTAPYNEQFF
TRBV29-1	TRBJ2-1	14	CSVEDWGGPGEQFF
TRBV7-2	TRBJ2-5	13	CASSLWGEETQYF
TRBV27	TRBJ2-7	15	CASSLETGRPYEQYF
TRBV2	TRBJ2-7	12	CASRWDSYEQYF
TRBV10-3	TRBJ2-5	13	CAISDGGQETQYF
TRBV28	TRBJ2-5	15	CASSRRLAGEETQYF
TRBV7-2	TRBJ2-5	15	CASTPQLGLRETQYF
TRBV12-3/TRBV12-4	TRBJ2-3	13	CASSQPGGDTQYF
TRBV19	TRBJ2-5	16	CASTRLAGGPKETQYF
TRBV27	TRBJ2-5	14	CASSSTGDLATQYF
TRBV3-1/TRBV3-2	TRBJ2-1	16	CASSQVGRGGSNEQFF
TRBV6-4	TRBJ2-7	11	CATIEKREQYF
TRBV29-1	TRBJ2-5	11	CSVRGEETQYF
TRBV28	TRBJ1-6	15	CASSLGGGYNSPLHF
TRBV3-1/TRBV3-2	TRBJ1-3	14	CASSPWGEGNTIYF
TRBV6-1	TRBJ2-6	15	CASSEQVPGANVLTF
TRBV27	TRBJ1-1	16	CASSLSTNRGVTEAFF
TRBV9	TRBJ2-7	13	CASSVDPGNEQYF
TRBV6-5	TRBJ1-1	14	CASSYSRGQFEAFF
TRBV10-1	TRBJ2-7	14	CASSDRTSLYEQYF
TRBV6-5	TRBJ1-2	14	CASTQQGMYYGYTF
TRBV4-2	TRBJ2-3	16	CASSQGTSEGTDTQYF
TRBV5-5	TRBJ2-7	15	CASSLRGSGSYEQYF
TRBV4-1	TRBJ1-1	16	CASSRQGQGKGTEAFF
TRBV27	TRBJ1-4	16	CASSPGAAAGDEKLFF
TRBV7-2	TRBJ2-3	16	CASSLARTSGTDTQYF
TRBV30	TRBJ1-4	14	CAWSLGGVDEKLFF
TRBV9	TRBJ2-2	15	CASSVETGITGELFF
TRBV14	TRBJ1-2	16	CASSQPAEGQIYGYTF
TRBV28	TRBJ2-7	16	CATRPGQGKSSYEQYF